The clone carrying this T cell receptor beta chain appeared a few times. Antigen unknown. The data were taken from a study of beta chain features in type 1 diabetes. Study results and limitations: When cDNA is sequenced, cells with high TCR expression could be over-represented. Among type 1 diabetes patients, VDJ junctions had fewer insertions and more deletions. PCR may have favored shorter templates equally in patients and controls.

By way of CD45RO/CCR7/CD25/CD127/CD95/CD27, the CD4+ regulatory, stem cell-like memory, central memory and naive cells were sorted. The CDR3 loop spans 14 amino acids. From germline, CDR1 is MNHEY and CDR2 SMNVEV (reference sequence). With 2 bases clipped from V and 6 bases from J, the junction kept 6 bases outside the gene matches. Expressed TCRB transcripts were sequenced because the isolated RNA had all been reverse transcribed beforehand. The data were produced by immunoSEQ multiplex PCR, yet TCRdb's version contains in-frame clones alone and is incomplete. The data hold roughly 610,000 clones, with around 15% observed a single time.

The chain recombines TRBV27 with TRBJ2-7; 8 positions agree with TRBD1. The receptor's source is a man in his late teens or twenties in good health. The sample consisted of naive CD4+ T cells from blood. The CDR3 protein is CASSLGQGASEQYF. Here the CDR3 DNA reads TGTGCCAGCAGTTTAGGTCAGGGGGCCTCCGAGCAGTACTTC.